These 13 T cell receptor beta chains were all obtained from the same sample, sequenced in a study of read filtering for tumor transcriptome and immune sequencing. This library used around 400 ng RNA and molecular barcoded adaptors spanning alpha/delta and beta/gamma chains. From the reads, TCRdb called clonotypes with MiXCR, one entry per CDR3 protein. The sample has about 130,000 distinct CDR3 sequences; roughly 13% are singletons. Input material: a population of CD138-negative cells sorted from bone marrow. The receptors here all came from a donor at least 40 years old with multiple myeloma.

This clonotype was detected ten times or more. The CDR3: CSVPASGASYNEQFF. CDR3 DNA: TGCAGCGTTCCCGCGAGCGGGGCCTCCTACAATGAGCAGTTCTTC. The genes are TRBV29-1 and TRBJ2-1, with 7 bases identical to TRBD2. The J segment lost 0 bases and the V segment lost 5 bases, leaving 7 bases of the junction unmatched. CDR1 is SQVTM, CDR2 ANQGSEA, per germline. The length of the CDR3 is 15 residues.

As regards this clonotype: A much larger clone lies a single base off, so this may be a read error. The V gene is TRBV29-1, the J gene TRBJ2-1, with D possibly TRBD2 on 5 matching bases. Germline loops: CDR1 SQVTM, CDR2 ANQGSEA. The CDR3 is 12 amino acids. In DNA form, the CDR3 reads TGCAGCGCCCTGACTAATTACAATGGGCAGTTCTTC. Translated: CSALTNYNGQFF.

This clonotype has only a few counts. The V gene is TRBV20-1, the J gene TRBJ2-5; TRBD1 is a possible D gene (5 bases). Deletions cut 0 bases from V and 3 bases from J, with 11 bases between. Germline V CDR1 and CDR2: DFQATT, SNEGSKA (reference sequence). The CDR3 has 14 amino acids. The CDR3 DNA sequence: TGCAGTGCTAGAGAGCCGAACAGGAAAGAGACCCAGTACTTC. It encodes CSAREPNRKETQYF.

The table lists this clonotype with many counts. The J gene is TRBJ1-4, the V gene TRBV7-9; no definite D call. Germline-derived CDR1 and CDR2 are SEHNR and FQNEAQ (reference sequence). This CDR3 spans 12 amino acids. The V and J ends lost 3 bases and 8 bases respectively, with 7 bases between them. CDR3 sequence: CASSFPREKLFF. CDR3 DNA sequence: TGTGCCAGCAGCTTCCCGAGGGAAAAACTGTTTTTT.

This clonotype came up a few times. Just one base apart from a much larger clone, this may be a read error. The chain links TRBV7-8 to TRBJ2-3; tentatively, D is TRBD1 (5 bases). There are 14 residues in the CDR3. Germline CDR1 SGHVS, CDR2 FQNEAQ. CDR3 sequence (DNA): TGTGCCAGCAGCTTAGCCAGGACCACAGGTACGCAGTATTTT. Translation gives CASSLARTTGTQYF.

This clonotype appeared a few times. The chain links TRBV2 to TRBJ2-1; the D gene is possibly TRBD2 (6 bases). The length of the CDR3 is 14 residues. CDR1 and CDR2 (germline): SNHLY, FYNNEI. Trimming removed 1 base from V and 8 bases from J, with 12 bases in between. CDR3 sequence (DNA): TGTGCCAGCAGTGAAGGTACTAGCTGGTATGAGCAGTTCTTC. Encoded protein: CASSEGTSWYEQFF. The variable domain in full, with the rest retrieved from reference TRBV2 and TRBJ2-1, is EPEVTQTPSHQVTQMGQEVILRCVPISNHLYFYWYRQILGQKVEFLVSFYNNEISEKSEIFDDQFSVERPDGSNFTLKIRSTKLEDSAMYFCASSEGTSWYEQFFGPGTRLTVL.

This clonotype was detected only a few times. A much larger clone lies a single base off, so this may be a read error. CDR3 coding DNA: TGTGCCAGCAGTTTACGGGACTGGGTAACCGGGGAGCTGTTTTTT. It translates to CASSLRDWVTGELFF. This chain uses TRBV27 with TRBJ2-2, with D maybe TRBD2 (6 bases). CDR3 size: 15 residues. V was cut by 2 bases and J by 5 bases, with 12 bases left in between. The germline V gene encodes CDR1 MNHEY and CDR2 SMNVEV (reference sequence).

With regard to this clonotype: A much larger clone differs from this one at a single base, so this may be a read error. V gene TRBV6-2 or TRBV6-3 combines with J gene TRBJ2-2, with 9 bases fitting TRBD2. Germline assignment: CDR1 MNHEY and CDR2 SVGEGT. The CDR3 loop spans 14 amino acids. The CDR3 sequence: CAAGGDQNIGELFF. The CDR3 nucleotides are TGTGCCGCGGGGGGGGACCAGAACATCGGGGAGCTGTTTTTT.

On this clonotype itself: This could be a read error, since a much larger clone is one nucleotide away. The gene calls are TRBV11-3 and TRBJ2-4; D gene uncertain. The CDR3 length is 15 residues. Looked up from germline, CDR1 is SGHNT and CDR2 is YENEEA. CDR3 sequence: CAGSLGSLAKNIQYF. The CDR3 DNA reads TGTGCCGGCAGCTTAGGTTCCCTAGCCAAAAACATTCAGTACTTC.

This clonotype has only a few counts. The chain has TRBV9 and TRBJ1-1; 7 positions agree with TRBD1. The trim removed 4 bases at V and 4 bases at J, leaving 10 bases unmatched. The germline V gene has CDR1 SGDLS and CDR2 YYNGEE. CDR3 size: 15 residues. DNA for the CDR3: TGTGCCAGCAGCCCTAGACAGGGTGATCTCACTGAAGCTTTCTTT. This gives the protein CASSPRQGDLTEAFF.

The table lists this clonotype with many counts. This rearrangement joins TRBV28 to TRBJ2-5; a weak D match, TRBD2 (6 bases). The germline CDR1 and CDR2 sequences are MDHEN and SYDVKM. The V end was cut by 3 bases, the J end by 1 base, with 9 bases between. The CDR3 sequence is 14 residues long. The CDR3 loop reads CASSLTRGQETQYF. The CDR3 coding sequence is TGTGCCAGCAGTTTGACTAGAGGCCAAGAGACCCAGTACTTC.

This clonotype came up many times. CDR3 coding DNA: TGTGCCTGGAGTGTATTGGTGGACACTGAAGCTTTCTTT. Protein: CAWSVLVDTEAFF. V gene TRBV30 combines with J gene TRBJ1-1; D not certain. Germline V lookup: CDR1 GTSNPN, CDR2 SVGIG (reference sequence). CDR3 length: 13 residues. V was clipped by 0 bases and J by 3 bases, with 8 bases between them.

This clonotype has at least ten counts. The chain couples TRBV7-2 to TRBJ1-1; D might be TRBD1 (5 bases). This CDR3 is built from 13 residues. Germline V gene sequence: CDR1 SGHTA, CDR2 FQGNSA. V was trimmed by 4 bases and J by 1 base, leaving 7 bases between them. CDR3 coding DNA: TGTGCCAGCAGCTCTGACAGGAACACTGAAGCTTTCTTT. This translates into CASSSDRNTEAFF.